The present entry profiles one T cell receptor beta chain with its context. What it binds is not known. The data were taken from a study of response to subunit inactivated influenza vaccine. Study-level points and caveats: Each seasonal influenza vaccination recruits few new T cells, the authors suggested.

TCRdb redid the calling of the RT-PCR reads with MiXCR, one entry per CDR3 protein. Found here are fewer than 750,000 distinct CDR3 sequences, about 15% of them singletons; the top ten hold around 10%. This TCR came from a man between 45 and 60 years old who received an inactivated influenza vaccine. This specimen consisted of PBMCs from blood, obtained roughly 12 days after vaccination.

The CDR3 here is CASSHPGTREAFF. The CDR3 DNA reads as TGTGCCAGCAGCCACCCCGGGACGAGAGAAGCTTTCTTT. The chain couples TRBV7-9 to TRBJ1-1; TRBD1 is a possible D gene (5 bases). The CDR3 loop spans 13 amino acids. Per germline, CDR1 SEHNR and CDR2 FQNEAQ (reference sequence). V was cut by 5 bases and J by 8 bases, with 15 bases left in between.